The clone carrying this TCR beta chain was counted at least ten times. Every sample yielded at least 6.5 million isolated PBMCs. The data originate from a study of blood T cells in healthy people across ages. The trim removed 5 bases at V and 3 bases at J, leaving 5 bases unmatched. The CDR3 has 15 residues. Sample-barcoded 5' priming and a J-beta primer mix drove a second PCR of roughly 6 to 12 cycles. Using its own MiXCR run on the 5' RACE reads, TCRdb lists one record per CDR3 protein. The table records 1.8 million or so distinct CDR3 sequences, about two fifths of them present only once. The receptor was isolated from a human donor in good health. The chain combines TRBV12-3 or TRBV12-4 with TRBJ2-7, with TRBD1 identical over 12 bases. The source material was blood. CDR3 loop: CASSPGTGGRYEQYF. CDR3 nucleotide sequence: TGTGCCAGCAGTCCTGGGACAGGGGGCCGCTACGAGCAGTACTTC.